Sequencing of this TCR beta chain was carried out in a study of cytomegalovirus exposure and HLA in healthy donors. Study-level background: A preliminary data release comprised around 90 million unique TCRs obtained from HLA-typed donors.

This clone was observed a single time. Its antigen is unknown. Germline CDR1 and CDR2: SQVTM and ANQGSEA. Trimming stripped 1 base from V and 6 bases from J, with 10 bases between. This CDR3 region has 13 residues. 13 Jbeta primers and 60 Vbeta primers were used for the PCR. Data came from immunoSEQ multiplex PCR; TCRdb stores just in-frame clones and leaves some out. Seen here are about 190,000 clones, about 90% observed once, and the top ten hold around 0.99%. Study findings and constraints: Fewer N-insertions (relative to the approximately 670-donor mean) were reportedly seen in an Asian-associated ancestry cluster in a later analysis. Later on, an analysis tied 15,000 or so TCR beta sequences to HLA alleles at 0.05 false discovery rate.

Sequencing was carried out using PBMCs. This clonotype was obtained from a boy between 2 and 10 years old in good health and CMV-seronegative. This chain joins TRBV29-1 and TRBJ2-1, with a possible D match to TRBD2 (6 bases). The CDR3 sequence: CSVEAGVLNEQFF. CDR3 in DNA: TGCAGCGTTGAAGCGGGAGTTCTCAATGAGCAGTTCTTC.